The 27 T cell receptor beta chains below all came from one sample that was sequenced in a study of T cell responses to AZD1222 COVID-19 vaccine (dated by TCRdb to about 2021). The intended sense of this specimen's time point label: about 28 days (+/-7) after the second vaccine dose. Explained via the paper, the treatment or condition label denotes: meningococcal conjugate vaccine given as trial control. Libraries were constructed by the immunoSEQ multiplex PCR assay. This immuneACCESS table, as held by TCRdb, lists in-frame sequences with V and J called but not all clones. Of the missing ones, under half trace to an unresolved V gene in checked studies; the others have no known cause. Present in this sample are some 80,000 clones, about 91% of which were seen just once. The ten largest clonotypes hold about 9.1% of the sample. Sequenced material: peripheral blood, taken 28 days after the second dose of the MenACWY control vaccine. The source is an adult who received the MenACWY meningococcal vaccine as a control.

The J gene is TRBJ1-1, the V gene TRBV6-5; a possible D gene is TRBD1 (6 bases). CDR1 and CDR2 from the germline V gene are MNHEY and SVGAGI. Deletions cut 2 bases from V and 5 bases from J, with 12 bases between. The CDR3 is made up of 14 amino acids. The CDR3 protein is CASSYTGRWTEAFF. The CDR3 bases are TGTGCCAGCAGTTACACAGGGAGGTGGACTGAAGCTTTCTTT.

The chain has TRBV19 and TRBJ1-2, with 9 positions matching TRBD1. This CDR3 is 14 amino acids long. The V gene's germline CDR1 is LNHDA and CDR2 SQIVND (reference sequence). V trimming: 6 bases; J trimming: 4 bases; junction bases outside the gene matches: 6. CDR3: CASRLGQGVYGYTF. Here the CDR3 DNA reads TGTGCCAGTAGACTGGGACAGGGCGTCTATGGCTACACCTTC.

The sample holds one count of this clone. The gene calls are TRBV4-2 and TRBJ1-2, with a tentative D call TRBD1 (5 bases). Germline-derived CDR1 and CDR2 are LGHNA and YNFKEQ. The CDR3 consists of 15 residues. V lost 2 bases and J 2 bases, leaving 12 bases between the germline ends. CDR3 DNA: TGTGCCAGCAGCCAATCGGACACGGGGAACTATGGCTACACCTTC. It codes for CASSQSDTGNYGYTF.

The chain joins TRBV10-3 to TRBJ2-7; 7 bases agree with TRBD1. The length of the CDR3 is 14 residues. V shed 4 bases, J shed 0 bases, and the junction held 3 bases outside the gene matches. Per germline, CDR1 ENHRY and CDR2 SYGVKD. The CDR3 region is CAISVTGSSYEQYF. Here the CDR3 DNA reads TGTGCCATCAGTGTGACAGGGTCCTCCTACGAGCAGTACTTC.

This chain uses TRBV18 with TRBJ1-2; 7 bases fit TRBD1. CDR3 length equals 14 residues. With 3 bases clipped from V and 0 bases from J, the junction kept 1 base outside the gene matches. Germline loops: CDR1 KGHSH, CDR2 LQKENI. CDR3 sequence: CASSPTGTNYGYTF. CDR3 DNA sequence: TGTGCCAGCTCACCGACAGGGACTAACTATGGCTACACCTTC.

This clone has a handful of counts. The genes are TRBV19 and TRBJ2-7, with TRBD1 as a possible D gene (5 bases). This CDR3 has 13 amino acids. Germline V gives CDR1 LNHDA, CDR2 SQIVND (reference sequence). Deletions cut 1 base from V and 5 bases from J, with 9 bases between. The CDR3 loop is CASSIAGINEQYF. In DNA form, the CDR3 reads TGTGCCAGTAGTATAGCAGGGATCAACGAGCAGTACTTC.

This chain uses TRBV6-5 with TRBJ1-5, with 8 nucleotides matching TRBD1. The V segment lost 5 bases and the J segment 7 bases; nucleotides outside the gene matches: 10. The CDR3 runs 15 residues. Germline assignment: CDR1 MNHEY and CDR2 SVGAGI. The CDR3 DNA follows: TGTGCCAGCAGTAAGGACAGGGAGAGAGGGCAGCCCCAGCATTTT. Its protein is CASSKDRERGQPQHF.

The CDR3 coding sequence is TGTGCCAGCAGCTTTCCGTCCGAGACCCAGTACTTC. This gives the protein CASSFPSETQYF. The rearrangement links TRBV5-5 to TRBJ2-5; D gene uncertain. V lost 2 bases and J lost 5, with 7 bases in between. Germline CDR1 is SGHKS and CDR2 is YYEKEE (reference sequence). The length of the CDR3 is 12 residues.

The chain couples TRBV28 to TRBJ1-2; D not resolved. Germline V gives CDR1 MDHEN, CDR2 SYDVKM. The CDR3 loop spans 11 amino acids. V dropped 3 bases and J dropped 4 bases, with 3 bases sitting between them. The CDR3 here is CASSFVYGYTF. The CDR3 DNA reads as TGTGCCAGCAGTTTCGTCTATGGCTACACCTTC.

The chain joins TRBV5-1 to TRBJ2-2; weak D call: TRBD1 (5 bases). Trimming removed 4 bases at V and 1 base at J, with 11 bases between. The V gene's germline CDR1 is SGHRS and CDR2 YFSETQ. CDR3 length: 15 residues. This chain's CDR3 is CASSLGTGNTGELFF. In DNA form, the CDR3 reads TGCGCCAGCAGCCTTGGTACAGGGAACACCGGGGAGCTGTTTTTT.

The genes are TRBV9 and TRBJ1-4; possibly TRBD1 for D (6 bases). V shed 0 bases and J shed 7 bases, with 19 bases lying between them. Germline CDR1 SGDLS, CDR2 YYNGEE. The CDR3 spans 17 residues. The CDR3 region is CASSVARQGQLIEKLFF. DNA of the CDR3: TGTGCCAGCAGCGTAGCCAGGCAGGGGCAATTAATTGAAAAACTGTTTTTT.

The V gene is TRBV6-5, the J gene TRBJ2-7; D might be TRBD2 (6 bases). The CDR3 totals 14 residues. Per germline, CDR1 MNHEY and CDR2 SVGAGI. V was shortened by 2 bases and J by 2 bases, with 10 bases between the two germline ends. CDR3: CASSYKWGAYEQYF. CDR3 in DNA: TGTGCCAGCAGTTACAAGTGGGGGGCCTACGAGCAGTACTTC.

CDR3 DNA: TGTGCCAGCAGTGAAGAGGGGACCAACCTAAACTATGGCTACACCTTC. Translated: CASSEEGTNLNYGYTF. The chain has TRBV6-1 and TRBJ1-2; TRBD1 is a possible D gene (5 bases). V lost 1 base and J 2 bases, leaving 14 bases between the germline ends. The germline V gene encodes CDR1 MNHNS and CDR2 SASEGT. The CDR3 is 16 residues long.

This clone turned up a few times. CDR3 in amino acids: CASSEGPSGGYNEQFF. CDR3 DNA sequence: TGTGCCAGCAGTGAAGGTCCCAGCGGGGGTTACAATGAGCAGTTCTTC. The chain links TRBV6-1 to TRBJ2-1; 8 bases are shared with TRBD2. The CDR3 spans 16 residues. Trimming at V came to 1 base and at J to 4 bases, leaving 6 bases not matched to a gene. Germline CDR1 MNHNS, CDR2 SASEGT.

V gene TRBV18 combines with J gene TRBJ1-1; tentatively, D is TRBD1 (6 bases). The CDR3 has 15 amino acids. In germline, CDR1 is KGHSH, CDR2 LQKENI. The V end was cut by 4 bases, the J end by 5 bases, with 17 bases between. The CDR3 DNA reads as TGTGCCAGCTCACGTTTGGGGGGCGAACTAACTGAAGCTTTCTTT. As protein: CASSRLGGELTEAFF.

The chain carries TRBV3-1 (or the pseudogene TRBV3-2) and TRBJ1-2; D may be TRBD1 (6 bases). CDR1 is LGHDT, CDR2 YNNKEL, per germline (reference sequence). The V end was cut by 6 bases, the J end by 4 bases, with 12 bases between. CDR3 length: 13 amino acids. This CDR3 reads CASRSQGTYGYTF. The CDR3 coding sequence is TGTGCCAGCAGATCACAGGGTACCTATGGCTACACCTTC.

The CDR3 DNA is TGTGCCAGCAGCTTAGGGCAGGGAGGTAATTCACCCCTCCACTTT. Translating it yields CASSLGQGGNSPLHF. The chain couples TRBV13 to TRBJ1-6; D may be TRBD1 (5 bases). CDR1 PRHDT and CDR2 FYEKMQ come from the germline V gene (reference sequence). Trimming took off 0 bases at V and 6 bases at J, with 9 bases between the two ends. This CDR3 has 15 amino acids.

The genes are TRBV13 and TRBJ1-6, with a possible D match to TRBD1 (6 bases). CDR3 length equals 17 residues. V was clipped by 1 base and J by 1 base, with 11 bases between them. Germline values: CDR1 PRHDT, CDR2 FYEKMQ (reference sequence). CDR3 loop: CASSLDRGQSYNSPLHF. In DNA, the CDR3 is TGTGCCAGCAGCTTAGATAGGGGACAATCCTATAATTCACCCCTCCACTTT.

The chain links TRBV6-1 to TRBJ1-2, with 7 positions matching TRBD1. The length of the CDR3 is 15 residues. V lost 0 bases, J lost 5 bases, and 6 bases stayed unmatched. Germline values: CDR1 MNHNS, CDR2 SASEGT. The CDR3 nucleotides are TGTGCCAGCAGTGAAGCGGCCACAGGGGATTATGGCTACACCTTC. It specifies CASSEAATGDYGYTF.

Only one count was recorded for this clone. The chain recombines TRBV30 with TRBJ1-6, with 8 bases aligning to TRBD1. With V trimmed by 4 bases and J by 10 bases, 6 bases remained unmatched. Per germline, CDR1 GTSNPN and CDR2 SVGIG (reference sequence). The CDR3 contains 13 residues. The CDR3 region is CAWMGRGRSPLHF. CDR3 DNA sequence: TGTGCCTGGATGGGCAGGGGGCGATCACCCCTCCACTTT.

CDR3 DNA sequence: TGTGCCAGCAGCTTGGGAGGGGGGATCGCTGGCTACACCTTC. Its translation: CASSLGGGIAGYTF. V gene TRBV5-6 combines with J gene TRBJ1-2; tentatively, D is TRBD1 (6 bases). The ends were cut back, 0 bases at V and 7 bases at J, with 13 bases in the middle. The CDR3 loop spans 14 amino acids. Germline assignment: CDR1 SGHDT and CDR2 YYEEEE.

The rearrangement joins TRBV2 to TRBJ2-7, with TRBD2 matching 9 bases. The V and J ends lost 1 base and 3 bases, in that order; junction bases with no gene match: 4. Germline V CDR1 and CDR2: SNHLY, FYNNEI. This CDR3 region has 15 residues. Here the CDR3 reads CASSEDGGGGYEQYF. The CDR3, as DNA: TGTGCCAGCAGTGAAGATGGCGGGGGGGGCTACGAGCAGTACTTC.

The rearrangement joins TRBV5-6 to TRBJ1-3, with D possibly TRBD1 on 5 matching bases. The CDR3 has 16 amino acids. Germline-derived CDR1 and CDR2 are SGHDT and YYEEEE. Trimming pared 4 bases from V and 0 bases from J, leaving 14 bases between. CDR3 nucleotide sequence: TGTGCCAGCAGCCCATTTGGGGGTCTCTCTGGAAACACCATATATTTT. Its translation: CASSPFGGLSGNTIYF.

The chain links TRBV19 to TRBJ1-1; D is unresolved. Trimming left V 3 bases short and J 2 bases short, with 4 bases between. CDR3 length equals 12 residues. Germline loops: CDR1 LNHDA, CDR2 SQIVND (reference sequence). CDR3 bases: TGTGCCAGTAGTATGGGAAACACTGAAGCTTTCTTT. This sequence encodes CASSMGNTEAFF. The whole variable domain, remainder taken from reference TRBV19 and TRBJ1-1, is DGGITQSPKYLFRKEGQNVTLSCEQNLNHDAMYWYRQDPGQGLRLIYYSQIVNDFQKGDIAEGYSVSREKKESFPLTVTSAQKNPTAFYLCASSMGNTEAFFGQGTRLTVV.

V is TRBV4-2 and J is TRBJ1-1; 8 bases line up with TRBD1. CDR3 length equals 16 residues. Trimming cost V 3 bases and J 5 bases; bases outside gene matches: 11. CDR1 and CDR2 (germline): LGHNA, YNFKEQ. The CDR3 is CASSQGGQGWETEAFF. In nucleotides, the CDR3 is TGTGCCAGCAGCCAGGGAGGACAGGGATGGGAAACTGAAGCTTTCTTT.

The CDR3 protein is CASGEQGISGANVLTF. The CDR3 DNA sequence: TGCGCCAGCGGCGAACAGGGCATCTCTGGGGCCAACGTCCTGACTTTC. The chain joins TRBV5-1 to TRBJ2-6, with D tentatively TRBD1 (6 bases). CDR1 and CDR2 (germline): SGHRS, YFSETQ. The CDR3 contains 16 residues. V lost 7 bases and J 0 bases, leaving 14 bases between the germline ends.

This clone appeared a few times. V usage is TRBV5-1 and J usage is TRBJ2-5; 9 bases are a match to TRBD1. The germline V gene encodes CDR1 SGHRS and CDR2 YFSETQ. The V gene end was trimmed by 0 bases and the J gene end by 0 bases; junction bases not matched to a gene: 3. The length of the CDR3 is 16 residues. In DNA, the CDR3 is TGCGCCAGCAGCTTGGGTCGGGACAGGGACCAAGAGACCCAGTACTTC. Protein product: CASSLGRDRDQETQYF.